This is a list of T cell receptor beta chains from one sample in a study of blood T cell repertoires in COVID-19. Method: immunoSEQ multiplex PCR; TCRdb's copy keeps in-frame clones and lacks some. The sample includes some 300,000 clones, 70% to 90% seen only once; the top ten take roughly a tenth. Sequenced sample: PBMCs or T cells enriched from blood (not recorded which). All receptors come from a woman aged 40 to 50 who had recovered from COVID-19. Both conserved end residues are part of each CDR3. Fields, in order: V gene, D gene, J gene, clone size, CDR3 DNA, CDR3 protein. A D gene is named only where the DNA matches it firmly. A row's size may be missing; if present it is once, few, many or a size class.

TRBV7-3	TRBD2	TRBJ2-7	once	TGTGCCAGCAGCCCCGTCGGGGGGTCCTACGAGCAGTACTTC	CASSPVGGSYEQYF
TRBV7-2	.	TRBJ2-2	.	TGTGCCAGCAGCCCCCGGAGGACCGGGGAGCTGTTTTTT	CASSPRRTGELFF
TRBV7-3	.	TRBJ1-1	.	TGTGCCAGCAGCTTTCAGGGTGACACTGAAGCTTTCTTT	CASSFQGDTEAFF
TRBV6-2/TRBV6-3	TRBD1	TRBJ2-5	.	TGTGCCAGCAGTGGGACAGGGGAAGAGACCCAGTACTTC	CASSGTGEETQYF
TRBV24-1	.	TRBJ2-5	.	TGTGCCACCAGTGACCGAGGGGGAGAGGGGATGGAGACCCAGTACTTC	CATSDRGGEGMETQYF
TRBV19	.	TRBJ2-5	.	TGTGCCAGTAGTCCCGCGGGTGTCCAAGAGACCCAGTACTTC	CASSPAGVQETQYF
TRBV29-1	.	TRBJ2-1	.	TGCAGCGTCGCAGTACAGTCGGATGAGCAGTTCTTC	CSVAVQSDEQFF
TRBV18	TRBD1	TRBJ1-1	once	TGTGCCAGCTCACCGGGGACAGGGGAGGCTGAAGCTTTCTTT	CASSPGTGEAEAFF
TRBV30	TRBD2	TRBJ2-1	.	TGTGCCTGGAGTGGGACTAGCCTTCCATATGAGCAGTTCTTC	CAWSGTSLPYEQFF
TRBV29-1	TRBD2	TRBJ2-3	.	TGCAGCGTTGAAGGCACTAGCGGGGGATCCACAGATACGCAGTATTTT	CSVEGTSGGSTDTQYF
TRBV12-3/TRBV12-4	.	TRBJ2-3	once	TGTGCCAGCACCCGCCTAGCAGATACGCAGTATTTT	CASTRLADTQYF
TRBV4-3	.	TRBJ2-1	.	TGCGCCAGCAGCCAGGTTTTCGCAGGGGAGAGCGATGAGCAGTTCTTC	CASSQVFAGESDEQFF
TRBV5-7	TRBD1	TRBJ1-1	.	TGTGCCAGCAGCTTGGCCGAGGACAGGGGGGCAGAAGCTTTCTTT	CASSLAEDRGAEAFF
TRBV27	TRBD1	TRBJ2-2	once	TGTGCCAGCAGGGTTGCAGGGGGCGAATACACCGGGGAGCTGTTTTTT	CASRVAGGEYTGELFF
TRBV4-3	.	TRBJ1-3	.	TGCGCCAGCAGCCAAGGTCCGGGGTTTGGAGTCACCATATATTTT	CASSQGPGFGVTIYF
TRBV27	TRBD2	TRBJ2-7	few	TGTGCCAGCAGAGAGCGCCCCTTAGGACTAGCGGGAGCGAGCGAGCAGTACTTC	CASRERPLGLAGASEQYF
TRBV5-4	.	TRBJ1-2	.	TGTGCCAGCAGCCCGGATTCTGGAGCTAACTATGGCTACACCTTC	CASSPDSGANYGYTF
TRBV11-3	.	TRBJ1-3	.	TGTGCCAGCAGACACAGAGATAGAAACACCATATATTTT	CASRHRDRNTIYF
TRBV15	.	TRBJ2-2	.	TGTGCCACCAGCAGAGACGGGGGATACACCGGGGAGCTGTTTTTT	CATSRDGGYTGELFF
TRBV19	.	TRBJ2-7	once	TGTGCCAGTAGTATGGAGAACTCCTACGAGCAGTACTTC	CASSMENSYEQYF
TRBV20-1	.	TRBJ2-7	.	TGCAGTGCTAGTGTAGCTTCCTACGAGCAGTACTTC	CSASVASYEQYF
TRBV6-5	.	TRBJ2-5	.	TGTGCCAGCAAGGAGGGTCACGTAGAGACCCAGTACTTC	CASKEGHVETQYF
TRBV7-2	.	TRBJ2-1	.	TGTGCCAGCACTCAAGAGGACTTTTCCTACAATGAGCAGTTCTTC	CASTQEDFSYNEQFF
TRBV27	.	TRBJ2-7	.	TGTGCCAGCACCCGACAGGGAGGCTACGAGCAGTACTTC	CASTRQGGYEQYF
TRBV24-1	TRBD1	TRBJ1-1	few	TGTGCCACCAGTGACCGCGGGACAGGGATAACTGAAGCTTTCTTT	CATSDRGTGITEAFF
TRBV7-3	TRBD2	TRBJ2-3	.	TGTGCCAGCAGCTTAACTGCTCTAGCGGGGGGAGCGGATACGCAGTATTTT	CASSLTALAGGADTQYF
TRBV5-1	TRBD2	TRBJ2-2	.	TGCGCCAGCAGCTTGCTTGCGGGAGAAGCCGGGGAGCTGTTTTTT	CASSLLAGEAGELFF
TRBV11-3	.	TRBJ1-1	.	TGTGCCAGCAGCTTATCAATGAACACTGAAGCTTTCTTT	CASSLSMNTEAFF
TRBV27	TRBD1	TRBJ1-2	.	TGTGCCAGCAGCACCGGACAGGCCTATGGCTACACCTTC	CASSTGQAYGYTF
TRBV25-1	.	TRBJ1-3	.	TGTGCCAGCAGTGAACCAGGGTCTGCAGGAAACACCATATATTTT	CASSEPGSAGNTIYF
TRBV7-3	.	TRBJ2-3	.	TGTGCCAGCAGCTCAACGACTAGCACAGATACGCAGTATTTT	CASSSTTSTDTQYF